This TCR beta chain was documented in a study of control samples from healthy donors and cancer patients (dated by TCRdb to 2018 to 2021). V and J are truncated by 1 base and 5 bases respectively, leaving an intervening sequence of 17 bases. Reading from cysteine to phenylalanine, the CDR3 counts 16 amino acids. Of all the DNA, just the CDR3 is kept, 48 bases in frame from base 1. CDR1 and CDR2 (MGHRA, YSYEKL) derive from the germline V gene. The library was prepared using the immunoSEQ multiplex PCR assay. TCRdb holds this immuneACCESS table with in-frame rearrangements only. Some clones are missing; in checked studies, unresolved V genes explain under half, and the rest has no known cause. The sample table contains 150,000 or so clones; only one count was recorded for around 94% of them. The leading ten clones occupy 12% to 15% of the sample. A word on this clone: Its cognate antigen has yet to be identified. No much larger clone is present one base from it, and per-base qualities are unavailable.

The receptor's source is a man aged 55 to 70 with colorectal cancer. Input material: PBMCs. Rearrangement joined TRBV4-1 to TRBJ1-1; perhaps TRBD1 is the D gene, with 5 bases matching. Here is the DNA: TGCGCCAGCAGCCAAGGTAGGGGCCAGGGCGAGACTGAAGCTTTCTTT. This codes for CASSQGRGQGETEAFF.